Below are 16 T cell receptor beta chains sequenced from a single sample in a study of Graves' ophthalmopathy and Graves' hyperthyroidism. RNA transcripts served as template for amplifying TCR beta CDR3 sequences. First-round RT-PCR relied on HTBI primers, and a second-round multiplex PCR came next. TCRdb passed the multiplex PCR reads through MiXCR, listing each CDR3 protein once. The sample has 900,000 to 1,200,000 distinct CDR3 sequences; less than 45% are singletons. Sequenced input: peripheral blood or thyroid tissue (not recorded which). These TCRs come from an adult man with Graves' hyperthyroidism.

A remark on this clonotype: This may be a read error: a much more frequent sequence differs by one nucleotide. Here the CDR3 DNA reads TGTGCCAGCAGTGACAGGAGAATTACTGAAGCTTTCTTT. Translating gives CASSDRRITEAFF. This chain uses TRBV6-5 with TRBJ1-1, with D possibly being TRBD1 (6 bases). The CDR3 runs 13 residues. Per germline, CDR1 MNHEY and CDR2 SVGAGI. The V and J ends lost 5 bases and 5 bases respectively, with 12 bases between them.

This chain links TRBV11-1 with TRBJ2-7; D not resolved. V was shortened by 2 bases and J by 5 bases, with 10 bases between the two germline ends. This CDR3 has 13 residues. In germline, CDR1 is SGHAT, CDR2 FQDESV (reference sequence). CDR3 nucleotide sequence: TGTGCCAGCAGCTTATCGTCTCTGGACGAGCAGTACTTC. It is translated as CASSLSSLDEQYF.

This clonotype was detected many times. The junction and the germline gene differ at one end; a read error may be behind it. This chain uses TRBV2 with TRBJ2-7, with TRBD1 matching over 7 bases. This CDR3 region has 12 residues. CDR1 and CDR2 from the germline V gene are SNHLY and FYNNEI. CDR3 in DNA: TGTGCCAGCAGTAGCGAAGGGACAGTCGGGCACTTC. Residues: CASSSEGTVGHF.

The chain links TRBV19 to TRBJ2-7; no clear D gene. Between the trimmed V and J ends, which lost 6 bases and 2 bases, there was a span of 17 bases. CDR3 size: 15 residues. Germline V gene data show CDR1 as LNHDA and CDR2 as SQIVND (reference sequence). CDR3 amino acids: CASSVESGVTYEQYF. The CDR3 DNA reads TGTGCCAGTAGCGTTGAATCGGGCGTGACCTACGAGCAGTACTTC.

The V and J genes are TRBV28 and TRBJ2-7; 7 bases align to TRBD2. Germline-derived CDR1 and CDR2 are MDHEN and SYDVKM. This CDR3 contains 13 residues. The junction had 5 bases not matched to a gene; V was cut back by 6 bases and J by 3 bases. The CDR3 DNA follows: TGTGCCAGCAGGGGGGGGAGCAACTACGAGCAGTACTTC. Translating it yields CASRGGSNYEQYF.

This clonotype was recorded many times. The V call is TRBV7-2, the J call TRBJ2-7, with D possibly called TRBD1 or TRBD2 (5 bases each). Trimming pared 10 bases from V and 2 bases from J, leaving 12 bases between. The germline gives CDR1 SGHTA, CDR2 FQGNSA. The CDR3 covers 12 residues. CDR3 bases: TGTGCCATTCAGGTGGGACCCTACGAGCAGTACTTC. Translated, it gives CAIQVGPYEQYF.

The chain links TRBV12-3 or TRBV12-4 to TRBJ1-6; D uncertain. V was clipped by 6 bases and J by 9 bases, with 9 bases between them. The CDR3 has 12 residues. CDR3 in DNA: TGTGCCAGCAGGCACGTGGGTTCACCCCTCCACTTT. This translates into CASRHVGSPLHF.

At least ten counts were recorded for this clonotype. The chain employs TRBV7-8 and TRBJ1-2, with D possibly being TRBD1 (6 bases). Trimming stripped 2 bases from V and 8 bases from J, with 15 bases between. Looked up from germline, CDR1 is SGHVS and CDR2 is FQNEAQ. CDR3 length: 14 residues. CDR3 sequence (DNA): TGTGCCAGCAGCTTAAAGGGGGGAGGTCAGGGCTACACCTTC. Its translation is CASSLKGGGQGYTF.

The chain is built from TRBV12-3 or TRBV12-4 and TRBJ2-7, with D unclear. Trimming took 4 bases from V and 6 from J, leaving 19 bases between them. The CDR3 contains 15 residues. The CDR3 sequence: CASSSSQQTICEQYF. The CDR3 DNA reads TGTGCCAGCAGTTCCTCGCAACAAACTATCTGCGAGCAGTACTTC.

This clonotype was found many times. The chain uses TRBV12-3 or TRBV12-4 and TRBJ1-2; the D gene is possibly TRBD1 (6 bases). The CDR3 runs to 14 residues. V lost 8 bases and J lost 2, with 15 bases in between. In DNA form, the CDR3 reads TGTGCCAGCGGAGGGGGTGCAGGGAACTATGGCTACACCTTC. Translated: CASGGGAGNYGYTF.

The genes are TRBV20-1 and TRBJ2-6, with no clear D. Germline-derived CDR1 and CDR2 are DFQATT and SNEGSKA (reference sequence). The CDR3 extends over 14 amino acids. Trimming stripped 6 bases from V and 2 bases from J, with 11 bases between. The CDR3 loop reads CSAPDPTGANVLTF. CDR3 in DNA: TGCAGTGCCCCCGATCCAACTGGGGCCAACGTCCTGACTTTC.

There are many counts of this clonotype. The chain uses TRBV20-1 and TRBJ2-2, with 9 bases that match TRBD2. The CDR3 is 15 residues long. Germline loops: CDR1 DFQATT, CDR2 SNEGSKA (reference sequence). Trimming took 6 bases from V and 2 from J; bases not matched to a gene: 7. The CDR3 loop is CSAPFSGGNTGELFF. CDR3 nucleotides: TGCAGTGCCCCTTTTAGCGGGGGTAACACCGGGGAGCTGTTTTTT.

At least ten counts were recorded for this clonotype. This chain joins TRBV11-2 and TRBJ1-1; the match to TRBD1 covers 7 bases. The CDR3 runs 14 residues. Germline CDR1 reads SGHAT; CDR2 reads FQNNGV. Trimming cost V 1 base and J 6 bases; bases outside gene matches: 5. The CDR3 here is CASSLGQGGAEAFF. The CDR3 DNA reads as TGTGCCAGCAGCTTAGGACAGGGTGGCGCTGAAGCTTTCTTT.

CDR3 in DNA: TGTGCCATCGGGATCGGGGGGGAACAAGAGACCCAGTACTTC. It is translated as CAIGIGGEQETQYF. The rearrangement links TRBV10-3 to TRBJ2-5, with 8 bases fitting TRBD2. Germline V gene sequence: CDR1 ENHRY, CDR2 SYGVKD. V was pared by 8 bases and J by 2 bases, with 7 bases of the junction left unmatched. The CDR3 runs to 14 residues.

This chain links TRBV29-1 with TRBJ2-7, with D perhaps being TRBD1 or TRBD2 (6 bases each). Looked up from germline, CDR1 is SQVTM and CDR2 is ANQGSEA. This CDR3 is 13 amino acids long. V gave up 7 bases and J gave up 3 bases, with 16 bases separating them. CDR3 sequence (DNA): TGCAGCGCCCGGGGGCAGGCCCACTACGAGCAGTACTTC. Its translation is CSARGQAHYEQYF.

With respect to this clonotype: A read error may explain this, as a much larger clone is one base away. The CDR3: CSAEGRPGQGVNEQYF. As DNA, the CDR3 is TGCAGCGCTGAAGGCCGACCGGGACAGGGGGTAAACGAGCAGTACTTC. The V gene is TRBV29-1, the J gene TRBJ2-7, with 11 bases aligning to TRBD1. This CDR3 is 16 amino acids long. Looked up from germline, CDR1 is SQVTM and CDR2 is ANQGSEA.